These T cell receptor beta chains were read from a single sample in a study of early T cells in non-severe SARS-CoV-2 infection. TCRdb ran MiXCR on the 5' RACE reads and lists one entry per CDR3 protein. The table has under 20,000 distinct CDR3 sequences, about 5% seen once. Material: whole blood. The receptors stem from an adult who was a healthcare worker with PCR-confirmed SARS-CoV-2 infection or an uninfected control (not recorded which). Each CDR3 is given with its conserved first and last residue. D genes are given only for firm matches. Only some rows state a clone size, as once, few, many or a class for expanded clones.

d_gene: TRBD2
abundance: many
v_gene: TRBV20-1
j_gene: TRBJ2-1
CDR3nt: TGCAGTGCTAGAGATCTTTCGGGAGGCAAGAATGAGCAGTTCTTC
CDR3aa: CSARDLSGGKNEQFF

d_gene: -
abundance: medium-sized
v_gene: TRBV7-8
j_gene: TRBJ1-6
CDR3nt: TGTGCCAGCAGCTTAGTTTATAATTCACCCCTCCACTTT
CDR3aa: CASSLVYNSPLHF

d_gene: -
abundance: many
v_gene: TRBV6-5
j_gene: TRBJ1-1
CDR3nt: TGTGCCAGCAGCGCGTCTGGGGGACCTGAAGCTTTCTTT
CDR3aa: CASSASGGPEAFF

d_gene: -
abundance: many
v_gene: TRBV11-1
j_gene: TRBJ2-1
CDR3nt: TGTGCCAGCAGCTCTTCATGGGGGCCGAGCAATGAGCAGTTCTTC
CDR3aa: CASSSSWGPSNEQFF

d_gene: -
abundance: medium-sized
v_gene: TRBV24-1
j_gene: TRBJ2-1
CDR3nt: TGTGCCACCAGTGATTATGGGTCCCCGAAGTATGAGCAGTTCTTC
CDR3aa: CATSDYGSPKYEQFF

d_gene: -
abundance: many
v_gene: TRBV4-1
j_gene: TRBJ2-7
CDR3nt: TGCGCCAGCAGCCAATCGACTAGTCACGAGCAGTACTTC
CDR3aa: CASSQSTSHEQYF

d_gene: TRBD2
abundance: -
v_gene: TRBV27
j_gene: TRBJ2-2
CDR3nt: TGTGCCAGCAGTTTCGAGCGGGAGGAGCCCACCGGGGAGCTGTTTTTT
CDR3aa: CASSFEREEPTGELFF

d_gene: -
abundance: many
v_gene: TRBV28
j_gene: TRBJ2-7
CDR3nt: TGTGCCAGCAGCTCTGTGTCCCTGGGGCCTTACGAGCAGTACTTC
CDR3aa: CASSSVSLGPYEQYF

d_gene: -
abundance: many
v_gene: TRBV15
j_gene: TRBJ2-1
CDR3nt: TGTGCCACCAGCAGTAACAGGGTGGTCAATGAGCAGTTCTTC
CDR3aa: CATSSNRVVNEQFF

d_gene: -
abundance: many
v_gene: TRBV7-9
j_gene: TRBJ2-7
CDR3nt: TGTGCCAGCAGCTTTACCTACGAGCAGTACTTC
CDR3aa: CASSFTYEQYF

d_gene: -
abundance: few
v_gene: TRBV7-8
j_gene: TRBJ1-1
CDR3nt: TGTGCCAGCAGCCCGAGGCCCCGGGACAAGTACACTGAAGCTTTCTTT
CDR3aa: CASSPRPRDKYTEAFF

d_gene: -
abundance: medium-sized
v_gene: TRBV11-2
j_gene: TRBJ2-2
CDR3nt: TGTGCCAGCAGCCGTAATGGGGCGACGAACACCGGGGAGCTGTTTTTT
CDR3aa: CASSRNGATNTGELFF

d_gene: TRBD2
abundance: -
v_gene: TRBV6-6
j_gene: TRBJ2-7
CDR3nt: TGTGCCAGCAGCAGAACTAGCGGTTCTTCCTACGAGCAGTACTTC
CDR3aa: CASSRTSGSSYEQYF

d_gene: TRBD1
abundance: many
v_gene: TRBV7-2
j_gene: TRBJ2-3
CDR3nt: TGTGCCAGCAGCAATCGACAGGGGGCCACAGATACGCAGTATTTT
CDR3aa: CASSNRQGATDTQYF

d_gene: -
abundance: -
v_gene: TRBV6-5
j_gene: TRBJ1-4
CDR3nt: TGTGCCAGCAGTGGTAAGGGGAGGAAAAAACTGTTTTTT
CDR3aa: CASSGKGRKKLFF

d_gene: -
abundance: -
v_gene: TRBV20-1
j_gene: TRBJ1-1
CDR3nt: TGCAGTGCTAGAGATCTGCGGCACACTGAAGCTTTCTTT
CDR3aa: CSARDLRHTEAFF

d_gene: -
abundance: medium-sized
v_gene: TRBV20-1
j_gene: TRBJ2-1
CDR3nt: TGCAGTGCAACTCCGGGACAACTCTACAATGAGCAGTTCTTC
CDR3aa: CSATPGQLYNEQFF

d_gene: TRBD2
abundance: many
v_gene: TRBV25-1
j_gene: TRBJ2-4
CDR3nt: TGTGCCAGCAGCGCATACGAGGGAGCGGGAGACATTCAGTACTTC
CDR3aa: CASSAYEGAGDIQYF

d_gene: -
abundance: many
v_gene: TRBV10-1
j_gene: TRBJ1-1
CDR3nt: TGCGCCAGCAGTGCCCAGGCGGGGACTGAAGCTTTCTTT
CDR3aa: CASSAQAGTEAFF

d_gene: -
abundance: few
v_gene: TRBV11-2
j_gene: TRBJ2-3
CDR3nt: TGTGCCAGCAGCAACCAGGGCAAGAGCACAGATACGCAGTATTTT
CDR3aa: CASSNQGKSTDTQYF

d_gene: -
abundance: medium-sized
v_gene: TRBV6-6
j_gene: TRBJ1-2
CDR3nt: TGTGCCAGCAGTTACGAAGGGACCACACGTGGCTACACCTTC
CDR3aa: CASSYEGTTRGYTF

d_gene: TRBD1
abundance: medium-sized
v_gene: TRBV19
j_gene: TRBJ1-6
CDR3nt: TGTGCCAGTAGTATAGGGACAGGGTCGGGTTCACCCCTCCACTTT
CDR3aa: CASSIGTGSGSPLHF